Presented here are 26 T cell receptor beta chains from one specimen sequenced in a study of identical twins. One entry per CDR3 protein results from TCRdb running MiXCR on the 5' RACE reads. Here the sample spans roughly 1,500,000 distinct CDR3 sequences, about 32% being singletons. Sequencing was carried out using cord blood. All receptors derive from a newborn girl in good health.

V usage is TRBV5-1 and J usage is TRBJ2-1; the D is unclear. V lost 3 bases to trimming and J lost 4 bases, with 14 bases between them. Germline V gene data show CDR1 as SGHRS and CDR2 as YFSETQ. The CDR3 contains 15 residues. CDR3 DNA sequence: TGCGCCAGCAGCTCCGACTCTCCCCTATACAATGAGCAGTTCTTC. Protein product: CASSSDSPLYNEQFF.

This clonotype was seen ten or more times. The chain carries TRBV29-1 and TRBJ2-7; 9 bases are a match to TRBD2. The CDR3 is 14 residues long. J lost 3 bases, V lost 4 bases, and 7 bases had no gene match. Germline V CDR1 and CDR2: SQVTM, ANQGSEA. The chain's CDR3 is CSVAPSGTYYEQYF. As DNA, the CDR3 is TGCAGCGTTGCCCCTAGCGGGACGTACTACGAGCAGTACTTC.

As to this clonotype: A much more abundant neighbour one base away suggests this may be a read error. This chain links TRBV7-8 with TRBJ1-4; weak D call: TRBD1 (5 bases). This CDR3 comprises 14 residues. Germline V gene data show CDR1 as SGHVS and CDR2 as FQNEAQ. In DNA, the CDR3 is TGTGCCAGCAGCTTAGGACAGCGATCCGAAAAACCGTTTTTT. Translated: CASSLGQRSEKPFF.

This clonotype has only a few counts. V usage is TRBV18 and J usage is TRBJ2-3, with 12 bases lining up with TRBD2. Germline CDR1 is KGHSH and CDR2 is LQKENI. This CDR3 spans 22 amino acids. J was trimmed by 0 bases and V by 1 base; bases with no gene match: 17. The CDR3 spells CASSPRLTGTTSGRHSTDTQYF. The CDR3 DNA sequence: TGTGCCAGCTCACCACGCTTGACAGGGACGACTAGCGGGAGACATAGCACAGATACGCAGTATTTT.

The CDR3 coding sequence is TGCAGCGTCCACCAAGGGGCGGGATGGGAGCTCTACAATGAGCAGTTCTTC. Protein: CSVHQGAGWELYNEQFF. V usage is TRBV29-1 and J usage is TRBJ2-1; possible D gene TRBD2, 6 bases. The CDR3 loop spans 17 amino acids. The V gene's germline CDR1 is SQVTM and CDR2 ANQGSEA. V was trimmed by 6 bases and J by 3 bases, leaving 24 bases between them.

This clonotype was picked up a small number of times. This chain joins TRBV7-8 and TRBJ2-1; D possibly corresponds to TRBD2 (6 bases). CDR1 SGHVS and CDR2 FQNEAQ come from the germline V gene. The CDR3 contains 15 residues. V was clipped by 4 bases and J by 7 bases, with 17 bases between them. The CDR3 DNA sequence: TGTGCCAGCAGCTCCCCACTAGCAAGGGATAATGAGCAGTTCTTC. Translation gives CASSSPLARDNEQFF. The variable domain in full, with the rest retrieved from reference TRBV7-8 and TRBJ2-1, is GAGVSQSPRYKVAKRGQDVALRCDPISGHVSLFWYQQALGQGPEFLTYFQNEAQLDKSGLPSDRFFAERPEGSVSTLKIQRTQQEDSAVYLCASSSPLARDNEQFFGPGTRLTVL.

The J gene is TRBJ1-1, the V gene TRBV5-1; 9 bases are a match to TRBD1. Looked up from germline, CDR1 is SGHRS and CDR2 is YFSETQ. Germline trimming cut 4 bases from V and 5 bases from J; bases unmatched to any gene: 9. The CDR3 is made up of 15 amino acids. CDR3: CASSPWTGVETEAFF. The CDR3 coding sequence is TGCGCCAGCAGCCCCTGGACAGGGGTGGAGACTGAAGCTTTCTTT.

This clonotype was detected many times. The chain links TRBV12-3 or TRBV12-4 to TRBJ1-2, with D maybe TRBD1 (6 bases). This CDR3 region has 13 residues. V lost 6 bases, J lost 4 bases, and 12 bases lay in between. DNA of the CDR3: TGTGCCAGCAGCCTGGACAGCCTCTATGGCTACACCTTC. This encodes CASSLDSLYGYTF.

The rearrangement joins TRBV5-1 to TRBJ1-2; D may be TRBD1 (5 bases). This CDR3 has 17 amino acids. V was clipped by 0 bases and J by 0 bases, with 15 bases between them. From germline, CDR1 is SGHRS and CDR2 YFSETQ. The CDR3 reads CASSLEGTLTPNYGYTF. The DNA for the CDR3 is TGCGCCAGCAGCTTGGAAGGGACCCTCACACCTAACTATGGCTACACCTTC.

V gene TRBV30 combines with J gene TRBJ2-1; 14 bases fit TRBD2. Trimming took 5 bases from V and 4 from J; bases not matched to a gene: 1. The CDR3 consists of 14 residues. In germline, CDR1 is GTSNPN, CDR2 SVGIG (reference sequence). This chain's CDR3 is CAWGTSGGYNEQFF. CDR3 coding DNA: TGTGCCTGGGGGACTAGCGGGGGTTACAATGAGCAGTTCTTC.

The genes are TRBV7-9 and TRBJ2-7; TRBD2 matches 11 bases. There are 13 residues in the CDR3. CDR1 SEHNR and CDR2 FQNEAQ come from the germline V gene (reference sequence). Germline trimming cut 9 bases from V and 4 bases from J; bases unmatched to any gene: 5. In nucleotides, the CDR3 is TGTGCCAGAGGGACTAGCGGTCCTTACGAGCAGTACTTC. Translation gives CARGTSGPYEQYF.

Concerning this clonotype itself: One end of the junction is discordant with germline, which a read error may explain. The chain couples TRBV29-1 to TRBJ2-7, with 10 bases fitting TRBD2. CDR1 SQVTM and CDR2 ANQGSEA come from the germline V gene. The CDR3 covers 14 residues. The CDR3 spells CGVDASGSSYEQYF. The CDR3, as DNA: TGCGGCGTTGATGCTAGCGGGAGCTCCTACGAGCAGTACTTC.

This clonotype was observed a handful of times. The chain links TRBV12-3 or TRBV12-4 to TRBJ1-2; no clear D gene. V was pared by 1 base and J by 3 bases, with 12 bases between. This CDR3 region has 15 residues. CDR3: CASSLGGDGDYGYTF. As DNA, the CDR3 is TGTGCCAGCAGTTTAGGGGGAGATGGAGACTATGGCTACACCTTC.

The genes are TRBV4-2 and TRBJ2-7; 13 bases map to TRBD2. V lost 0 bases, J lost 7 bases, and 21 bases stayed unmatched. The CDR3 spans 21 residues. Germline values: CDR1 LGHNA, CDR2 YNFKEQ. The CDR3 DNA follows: TGTGCCAGCAGCCAAGATAGGCGAAGGACTAGCGGGAGAACCCCCTACAATGAGCAGTACTTC. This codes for CASSQDRRRTSGRTPYNEQYF.

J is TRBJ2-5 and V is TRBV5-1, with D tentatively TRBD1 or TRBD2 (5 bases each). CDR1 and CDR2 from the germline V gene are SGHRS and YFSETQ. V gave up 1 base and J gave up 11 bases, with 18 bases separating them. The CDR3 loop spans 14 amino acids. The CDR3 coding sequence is TGCGCCAGCAGCTTGTTGGGGACCTGCAATGAGCAGTACTTC. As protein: CASSLLGTCNEQYF.

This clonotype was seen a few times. This chain's CDR3 is CASSFHLEQVTETQYF. The DNA of the CDR3 is TGTGCCAGCAGCTTCCACCTAGAACAAGTTACGGAGACCCAGTACTTC. The genes are TRBV11-3 and TRBJ2-7; D is uncertain. The J call may be mistaken, given a closer DNA end match to TRBJ2-5. Germline CDR1 SGHNT, CDR2 YENEEA. This CDR3 is 16 amino acids long.

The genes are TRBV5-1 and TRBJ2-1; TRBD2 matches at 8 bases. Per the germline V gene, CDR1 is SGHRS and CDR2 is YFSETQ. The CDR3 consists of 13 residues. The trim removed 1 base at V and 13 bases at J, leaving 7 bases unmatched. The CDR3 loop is CASSLPYLAGQFF. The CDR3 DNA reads TGCGCCAGCAGCTTGCCTTATCTAGCGGGTCAGTTCTTC.

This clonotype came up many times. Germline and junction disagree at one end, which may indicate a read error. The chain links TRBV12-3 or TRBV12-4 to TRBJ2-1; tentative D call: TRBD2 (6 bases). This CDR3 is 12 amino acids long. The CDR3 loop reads CASSLTSNEQFF. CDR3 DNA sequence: TGCGCCAGCAGCTTGACTAGCAATGAGCAGTTCTTC.

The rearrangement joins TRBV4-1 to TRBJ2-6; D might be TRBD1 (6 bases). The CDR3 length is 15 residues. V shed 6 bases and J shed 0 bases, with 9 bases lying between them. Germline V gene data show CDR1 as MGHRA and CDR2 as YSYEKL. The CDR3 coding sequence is TGCGCCAGCAGGGACAGAGACTCTGGGGCCAACGTCCTGACTTTC. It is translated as CASRDRDSGANVLTF.

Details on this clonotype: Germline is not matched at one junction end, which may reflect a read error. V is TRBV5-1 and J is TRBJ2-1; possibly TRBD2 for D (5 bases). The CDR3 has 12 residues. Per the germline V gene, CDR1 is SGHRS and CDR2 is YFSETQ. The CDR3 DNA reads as TGTGCCAGCAGCTCGGGGATCAATGAGCAGTTCTTC. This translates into CASSSGINEQFF.

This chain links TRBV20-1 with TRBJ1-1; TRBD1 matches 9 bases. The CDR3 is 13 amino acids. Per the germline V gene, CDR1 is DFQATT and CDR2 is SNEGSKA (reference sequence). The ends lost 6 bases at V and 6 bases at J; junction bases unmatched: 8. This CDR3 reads CSALQGANAEAFF. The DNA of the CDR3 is TGCAGTGCGTTACAGGGGGCAAACGCTGAAGCTTTCTTT.

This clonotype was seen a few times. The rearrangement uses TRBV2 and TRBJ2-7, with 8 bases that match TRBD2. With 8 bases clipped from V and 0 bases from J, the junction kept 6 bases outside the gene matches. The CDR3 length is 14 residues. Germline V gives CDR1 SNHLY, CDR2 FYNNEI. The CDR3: CASGKRESSYEQYF. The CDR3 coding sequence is TGTGCCAGCGGGAAGCGGGAGAGCTCCTACGAGCAGTACTTC.

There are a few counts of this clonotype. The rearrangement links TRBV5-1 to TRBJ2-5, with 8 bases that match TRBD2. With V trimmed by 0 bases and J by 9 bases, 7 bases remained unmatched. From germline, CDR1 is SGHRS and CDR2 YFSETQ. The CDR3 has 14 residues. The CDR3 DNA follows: TGCGCCAGCAGCTTGGAAGATAGCGGGGAACCCCAGTACTTC. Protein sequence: CASSLEDSGEPQYF. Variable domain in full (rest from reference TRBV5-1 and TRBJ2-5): KAGVTQTPRYLIKTRGQQVTLSCSPISGHRSVSWYQQTPGQGLQFLFEYFSETQRNKGNFPGRFSGRQFSNSRSEMNVSTLELGDSALYLCASSLEDSGEPQYFGPGTRLLVL.

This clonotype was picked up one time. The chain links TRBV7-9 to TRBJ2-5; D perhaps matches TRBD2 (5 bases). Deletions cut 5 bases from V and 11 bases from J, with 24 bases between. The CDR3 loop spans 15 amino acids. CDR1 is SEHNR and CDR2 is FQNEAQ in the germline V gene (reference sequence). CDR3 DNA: TGTGCCAGCAGCCCTTGGGCCCCCAGGAGGAATGAGCAGTACTTC. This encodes CASSPWAPRRNEQYF.

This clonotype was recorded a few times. The CDR3 is CASRADTSYNEQFF. The CDR3 DNA is TGTGCCAGCAGGGCGGACACCTCCTACAATGAGCAGTTCTTC. This sequence joins TRBV6-1 and TRBJ2-1; perhaps TRBD1 as D (5 bases). Germline V lookup: CDR1 MNHNS, CDR2 SASEGT. The ends were cut back, 6 bases at V and 0 bases at J, with 9 bases in the middle. The CDR3 extends over 14 amino acids.

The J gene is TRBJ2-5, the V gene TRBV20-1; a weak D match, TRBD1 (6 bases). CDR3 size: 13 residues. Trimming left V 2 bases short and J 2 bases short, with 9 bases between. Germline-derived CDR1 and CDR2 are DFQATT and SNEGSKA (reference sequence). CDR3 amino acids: CSARWQGQETQYF. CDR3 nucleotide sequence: TGCAGTGCTAGATGGCAGGGGCAAGAGACCCAGTACTTC.